This T cell receptor beta chain was retrieved from a study of spatial heterogeneity in lung cancer. On the study more broadly: Sequenced were any available follow-up PBMC samples, which had been obtained a median of approximately two years after resection.

The sample's time point: blood at routine non-recurrence follow-up after resection. Per the germline V gene, CDR1 is DFQATT and CDR2 is SNEGSKA (reference sequence). Trimming stripped 5 bases from V and 0 bases from J, with 14 bases between. The CDR3 is made up of 16 amino acids. Using its own MiXCR run on the 5' RACE reads, TCRdb lists one record per CDR3 protein. Of under 20,000 distinct CDR3 sequences listed, 9% to 10% are singletons. This sequence was found in a female donor with early-stage non-small cell lung cancer. This specimen consisted of PBMCs, obtained at follow-up. The rearrangement uses TRBV20-1 and TRBJ2-6; possibly TRBD2 for D (5 bases). The CDR3: CSASGMWVSGANVLTF. The CDR3 DNA reads as TGCAGTGCTTCCGGGATGTGGGTCTCTGGGGCCAACGTCCTGACTTTC.